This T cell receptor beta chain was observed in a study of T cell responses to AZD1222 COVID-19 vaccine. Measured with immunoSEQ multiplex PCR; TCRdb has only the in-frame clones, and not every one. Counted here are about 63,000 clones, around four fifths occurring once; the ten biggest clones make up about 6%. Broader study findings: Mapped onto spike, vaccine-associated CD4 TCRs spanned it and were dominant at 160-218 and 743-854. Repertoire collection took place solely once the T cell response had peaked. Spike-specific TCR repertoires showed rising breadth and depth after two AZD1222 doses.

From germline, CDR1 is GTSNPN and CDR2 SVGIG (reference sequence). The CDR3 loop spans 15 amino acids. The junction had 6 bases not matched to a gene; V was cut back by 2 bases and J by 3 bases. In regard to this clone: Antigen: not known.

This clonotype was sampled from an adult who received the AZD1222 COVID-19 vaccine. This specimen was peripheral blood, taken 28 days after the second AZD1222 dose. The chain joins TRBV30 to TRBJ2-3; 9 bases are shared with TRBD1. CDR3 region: CAWSQTGGRTDTQYF. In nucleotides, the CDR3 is TGTGCCTGGAGTCAGACAGGGGGTCGGACAGATACGCAGTATTTT.